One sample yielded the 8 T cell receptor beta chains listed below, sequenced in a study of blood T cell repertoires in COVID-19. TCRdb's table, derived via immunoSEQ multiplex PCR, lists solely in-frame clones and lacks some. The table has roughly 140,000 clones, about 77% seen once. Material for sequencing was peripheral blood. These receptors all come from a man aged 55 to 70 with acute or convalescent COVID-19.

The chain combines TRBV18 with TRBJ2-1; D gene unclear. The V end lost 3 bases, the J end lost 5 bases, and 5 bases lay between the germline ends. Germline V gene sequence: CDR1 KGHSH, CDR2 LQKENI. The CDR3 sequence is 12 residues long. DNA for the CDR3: TGTGCCAGCTCACCGAGGCACAATGAGCAGTTCTTC. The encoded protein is CASSPRHNEQFF. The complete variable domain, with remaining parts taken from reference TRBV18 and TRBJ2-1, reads NAGVMQNPRHLVRRRGQEARLRCSPMKGHSHVYWYRQLPEEGLKFMVYLQKENIIDESGMPKERFSAEFPKEGPSILRIQQVVRGDSAAYFCASSPRHNEQFFGPGTRLTVL.

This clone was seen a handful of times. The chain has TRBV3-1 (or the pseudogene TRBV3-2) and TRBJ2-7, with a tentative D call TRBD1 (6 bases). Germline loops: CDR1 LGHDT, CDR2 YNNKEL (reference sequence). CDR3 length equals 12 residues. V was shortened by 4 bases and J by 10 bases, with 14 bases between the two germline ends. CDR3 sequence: CASSPQTGIQYF. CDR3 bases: TGTGCCAGCAGCCCCCAAACAGGGATTCAGTACTTC.

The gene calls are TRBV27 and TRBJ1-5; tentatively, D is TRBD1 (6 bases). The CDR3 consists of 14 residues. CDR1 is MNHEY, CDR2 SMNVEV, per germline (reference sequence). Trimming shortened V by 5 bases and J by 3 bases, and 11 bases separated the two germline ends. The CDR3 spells CASSDTGNNQPQHF. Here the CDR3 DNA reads TGTGCCAGCAGTGATACAGGGAACAATCAGCCCCAGCATTTT.

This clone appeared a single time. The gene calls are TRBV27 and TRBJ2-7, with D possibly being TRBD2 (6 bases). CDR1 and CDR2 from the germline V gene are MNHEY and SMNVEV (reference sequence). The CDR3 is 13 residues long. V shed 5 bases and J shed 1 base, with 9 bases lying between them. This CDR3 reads CASSLASSYEQYF. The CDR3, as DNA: TGTGCCAGCAGTCTAGCGAGTTCCTACGAGCAGTACTTC.

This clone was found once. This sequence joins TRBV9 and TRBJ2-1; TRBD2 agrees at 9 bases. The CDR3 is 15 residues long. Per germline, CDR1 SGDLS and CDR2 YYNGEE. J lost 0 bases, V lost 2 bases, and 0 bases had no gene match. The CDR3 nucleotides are TGTGCCAGCAGCGTTAGCGGGGGCTCCTACAATGAGCAGTTCTTC. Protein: CASSVSGGSYNEQFF.

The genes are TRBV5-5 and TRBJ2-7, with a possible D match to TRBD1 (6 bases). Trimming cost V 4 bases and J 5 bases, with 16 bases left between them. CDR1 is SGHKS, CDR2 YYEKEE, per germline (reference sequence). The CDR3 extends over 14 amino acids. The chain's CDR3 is CASSRITGNNEQYF. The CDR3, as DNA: TGTGCCAGCAGCCGGATAACAGGGAATAACGAGCAGTACTTC.

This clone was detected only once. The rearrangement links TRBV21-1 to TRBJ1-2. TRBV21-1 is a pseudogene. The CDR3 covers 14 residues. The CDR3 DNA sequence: TGTGCCAGCAGCACCGGGGTGGCCTTTATTTTCTACACCTTC. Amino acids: CASSTGVAFIFYTF.

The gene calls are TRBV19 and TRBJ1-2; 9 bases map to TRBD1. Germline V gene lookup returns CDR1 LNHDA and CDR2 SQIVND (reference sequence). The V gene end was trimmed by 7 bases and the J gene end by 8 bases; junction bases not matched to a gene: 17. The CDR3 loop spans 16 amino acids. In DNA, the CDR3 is TGTGCCAGTACCCGGACAGGGGTGAGGATGATCGGAGGCTACACCTTC. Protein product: CASTRTGVRMIGGYTF. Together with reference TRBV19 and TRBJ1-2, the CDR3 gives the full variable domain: DGGITQSPKYLFRKEGQNVTLSCEQNLNHDAMYWYRQDPGQGLRLIYYSQIVNDFQKGDIAEGYSVSREKKESFPLTVTSAQKNPTAFYLCASTRTGVRMIGGYTFGSGTRLTVV.